These 7 T cell receptor beta chains share one sample of origin, sequenced in a study of T cells in Graves' hyperthyroidism and ophthalmopathy. The investigators amplified TCR beta CDR3 regions from RNA transcripts. HTBI primers were the set used in a first-round RT-PCR of the TCR CDR3. TCRdb reprocessed the multiplex PCR reads with MiXCR, giving one entry per CDR3 protein. The data contain 350,000 to 450,000 distinct CDR3 sequences, approximately 13% of them singletons. The sample comprised blood. Source of these receptors: a woman between 55 and 75 years old with Graves' hyperthyroidism.

This clonotype was detected ten times or more. The chain is built from TRBV11-2 and TRBJ1-2; tentatively, D is TRBD1 (5 bases). V lost 4 bases to trimming and J lost 8 bases, with 11 bases between them. This CDR3 region has 12 residues. In germline, CDR1 is SGHAT, CDR2 FQNNGV. The CDR3 sequence: CASSSPAGGYTF. CDR3 bases: TGTGCCAGCAGCTCTCCGGCAGGGGGCTACACCTTC.

This clonotype was found many times. The gene calls are TRBV7-9 and TRBJ1-1; TRBD1 is a possible D gene (6 bases). Germline V lookup: CDR1 SEHNR, CDR2 FQNEAQ (reference sequence). The CDR3 extends over 15 amino acids. V lost 6 bases and J 0 bases, leaving 14 bases between the germline ends. Here the CDR3 reads CASRPSDRLNTEAFF. Here the CDR3 DNA reads TGTGCCAGCAGACCATCCGACAGGTTGAACACTGAAGCTTTCTTT. Full variable domain (missing parts from reference TRBV7-9 and TRBJ1-1): DTGVSQNPRHKITKRGQNVTFRCDPISEHNRLYWYRQTLGQGPEFLTYFQNEAQLEKSRLLSDRFSAERPKGSFSTLEIQRTEQGDSAMYLCASRPSDRLNTEAFFGQGTRLTVV.

This clonotype was found many times. The chain is built from TRBV5-1 and TRBJ2-5, with TRBD1 matching 7 bases. The germline V gene has CDR1 SGHRS and CDR2 YFSETQ. With V trimmed by 4 bases and J by 3 bases, 9 bases remained unmatched. The CDR3 spans 15 residues. The CDR3 nucleotides are TGCGCCAGCAGCCCCCCGACAGGGATTGAAGAGACCCAGTACTTC. Encoded protein: CASSPPTGIEETQYF.

This clonotype was found many times. This chain uses TRBV27 with TRBJ1-2, with 10 bases lining up with TRBD1. The CDR3 sequence is 15 residues long. The V gene's germline CDR1 is MNHEY and CDR2 SMNVEV (reference sequence). V trimming: 0 bases; J trimming: 7 bases; junction bases outside the gene matches: 5. CDR3 in DNA: TGTGCCAGCAGTTTATCCGGGACAGGGGAAAGTGGCTACACCTTC. It translates to CASSLSGTGESGYTF.

In this sample, this clonotype turned up many times. The chain links TRBV5-1 to TRBJ2-7; 12 bases are shared with TRBD2. Germline-derived CDR1 and CDR2 are SGHRS and YFSETQ. The CDR3 extends over 15 amino acids. The V gene end was trimmed by 4 bases and the J gene end by 3 bases; junction bases not matched to a gene: 5. This CDR3 reads CASSGGLAGFYEQYF. The CDR3 DNA is TGCGCCAGCAGCGGAGGACTAGCGGGATTCTACGAGCAGTACTTC.

This clonotype came up a few times. This sequence joins TRBV6-2 or TRBV6-3 and TRBJ1-5, with D unclear. In germline, CDR1 is MNHEY, CDR2 SVGEGT. The CDR3 sequence is 13 residues long. Trimming cost V 2 bases and J 3 bases, with 5 bases left between them. CDR3 coding DNA: TGTGCCAGCAGTTACGGGCCCAATCAGCCCCAGCATTTT. Translation: CASSYGPNQPQHF.

This clonotype was seen more than once but under ten times. The chain combines TRBV6-2 or TRBV6-3 with TRBJ2-3, with unresolved D. This CDR3 is built from 14 residues. V dropped 6 bases and J dropped 4 bases, with 14 bases sitting between them. Germline CDR1 MNHEY, CDR2 SVGEGT. The CDR3 reads CASRTSLFADTQYF. The CDR3 coding sequence is TGTGCCAGCAGGACCTCACTATTCGCAGATACGCAGTATTTT.